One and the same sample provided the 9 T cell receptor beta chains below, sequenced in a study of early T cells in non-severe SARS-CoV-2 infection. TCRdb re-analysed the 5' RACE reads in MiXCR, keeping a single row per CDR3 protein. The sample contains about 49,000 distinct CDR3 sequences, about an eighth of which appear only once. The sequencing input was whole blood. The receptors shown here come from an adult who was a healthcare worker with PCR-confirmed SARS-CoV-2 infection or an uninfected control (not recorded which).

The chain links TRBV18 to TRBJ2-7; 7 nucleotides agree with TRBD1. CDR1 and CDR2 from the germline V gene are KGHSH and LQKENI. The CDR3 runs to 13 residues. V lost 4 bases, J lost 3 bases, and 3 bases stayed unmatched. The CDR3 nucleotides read TGTGCCAGCTCACGGGGACAGAGCTACGAGCAGTACTTC. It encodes CASSRGQSYEQYF.

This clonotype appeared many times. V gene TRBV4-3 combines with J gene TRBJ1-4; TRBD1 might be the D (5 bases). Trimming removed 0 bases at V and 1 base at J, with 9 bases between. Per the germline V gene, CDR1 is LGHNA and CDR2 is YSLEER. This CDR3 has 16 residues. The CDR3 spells CASSQDLGGTNEKLFF. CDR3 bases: TGCGCCAGCAGCCAAGATCTTGGGGGAACTAATGAAAAACTGTTTTTT.

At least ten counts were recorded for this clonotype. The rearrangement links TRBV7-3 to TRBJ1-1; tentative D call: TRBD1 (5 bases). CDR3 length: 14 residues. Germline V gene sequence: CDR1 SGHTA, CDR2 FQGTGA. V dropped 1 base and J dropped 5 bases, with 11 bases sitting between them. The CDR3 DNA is TGTGCCAGCAGCTTAAGGGGGGGTAGAACTGAAGCTTTCTTT. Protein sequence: CASSLRGGRTEAFF.

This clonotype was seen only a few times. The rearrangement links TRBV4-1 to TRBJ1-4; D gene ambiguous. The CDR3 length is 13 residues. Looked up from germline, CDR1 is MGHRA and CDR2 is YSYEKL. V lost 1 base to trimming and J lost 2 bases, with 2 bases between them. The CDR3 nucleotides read TGCGCCAGCAGCCAAGTGACTAATGAAAAACTGTTTTTT. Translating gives CASSQVTNEKLFF.

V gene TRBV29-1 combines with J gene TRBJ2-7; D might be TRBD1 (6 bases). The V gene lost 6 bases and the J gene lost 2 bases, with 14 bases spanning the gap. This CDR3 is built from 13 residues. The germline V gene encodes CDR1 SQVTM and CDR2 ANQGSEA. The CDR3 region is CSVMQDSPYEQYF. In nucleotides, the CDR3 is TGCAGCGTAATGCAGGACAGCCCCTACGAGCAGTACTTC.

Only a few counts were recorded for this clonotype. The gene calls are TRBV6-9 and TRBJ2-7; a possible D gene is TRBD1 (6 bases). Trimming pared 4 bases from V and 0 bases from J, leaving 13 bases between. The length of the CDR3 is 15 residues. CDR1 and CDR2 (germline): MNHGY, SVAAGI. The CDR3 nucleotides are TGTGCCAGCAGTTCAAATGAGGGGGACTCCTACGAGCAGTACTTC. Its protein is CASSSNEGDSYEQYF.

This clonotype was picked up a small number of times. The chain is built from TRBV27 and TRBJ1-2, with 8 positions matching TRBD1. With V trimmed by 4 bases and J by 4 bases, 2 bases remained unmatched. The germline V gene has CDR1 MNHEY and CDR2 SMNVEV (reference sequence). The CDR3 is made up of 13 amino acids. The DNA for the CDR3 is TGTGCCAGCAGTTCTGACAGGGGCTATGGCTACACCTTC. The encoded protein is CASSSDRGYGYTF.

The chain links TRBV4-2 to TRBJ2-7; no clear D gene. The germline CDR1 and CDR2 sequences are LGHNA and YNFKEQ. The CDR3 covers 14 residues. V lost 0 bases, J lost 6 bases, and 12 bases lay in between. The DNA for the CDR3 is TGTGCCAGCAGCCAAGAAATTTCCCTTCTCGAGCAGTACTTC. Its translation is CASSQEISLLEQYF.

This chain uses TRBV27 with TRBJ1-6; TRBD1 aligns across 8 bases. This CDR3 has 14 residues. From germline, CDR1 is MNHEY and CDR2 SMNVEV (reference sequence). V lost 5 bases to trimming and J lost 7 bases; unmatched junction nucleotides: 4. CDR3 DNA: TGTGCCAGCAGTAACAGGGGGTTCAATTCACCCCTCCACTTT. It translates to CASSNRGFNSPLHF.